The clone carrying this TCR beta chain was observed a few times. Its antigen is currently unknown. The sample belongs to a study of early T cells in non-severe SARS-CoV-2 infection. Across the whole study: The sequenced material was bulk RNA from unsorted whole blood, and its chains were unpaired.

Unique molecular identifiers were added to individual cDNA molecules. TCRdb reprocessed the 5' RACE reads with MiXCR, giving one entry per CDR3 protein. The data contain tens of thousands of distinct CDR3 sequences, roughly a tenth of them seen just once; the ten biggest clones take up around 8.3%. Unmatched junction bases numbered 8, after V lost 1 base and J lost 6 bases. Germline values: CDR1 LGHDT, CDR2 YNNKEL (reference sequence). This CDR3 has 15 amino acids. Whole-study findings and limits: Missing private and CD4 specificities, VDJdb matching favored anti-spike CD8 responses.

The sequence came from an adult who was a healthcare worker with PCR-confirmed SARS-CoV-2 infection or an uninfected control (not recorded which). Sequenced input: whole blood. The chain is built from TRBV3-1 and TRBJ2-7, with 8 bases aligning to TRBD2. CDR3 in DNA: TGTGCCAGCAGCCAAGTAGCGGGATCGGTACTCGAGCAGTACTTC. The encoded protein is CASSQVAGSVLEQYF.